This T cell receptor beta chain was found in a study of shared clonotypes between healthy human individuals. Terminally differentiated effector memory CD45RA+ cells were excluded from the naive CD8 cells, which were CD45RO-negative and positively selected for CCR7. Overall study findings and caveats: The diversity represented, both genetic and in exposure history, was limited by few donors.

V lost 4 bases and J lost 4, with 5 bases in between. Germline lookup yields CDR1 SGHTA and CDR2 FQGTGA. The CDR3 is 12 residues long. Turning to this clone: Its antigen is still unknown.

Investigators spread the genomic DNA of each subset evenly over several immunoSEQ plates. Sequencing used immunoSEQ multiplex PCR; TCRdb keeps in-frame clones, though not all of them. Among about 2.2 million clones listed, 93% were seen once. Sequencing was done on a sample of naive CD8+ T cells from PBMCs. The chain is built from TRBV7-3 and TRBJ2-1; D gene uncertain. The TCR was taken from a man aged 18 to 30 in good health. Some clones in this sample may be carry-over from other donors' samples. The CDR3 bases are TGTGCCAGCAGCTCCCAGTACAATGAGCAGTTCTTC. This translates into CASSSQYNEQFF.